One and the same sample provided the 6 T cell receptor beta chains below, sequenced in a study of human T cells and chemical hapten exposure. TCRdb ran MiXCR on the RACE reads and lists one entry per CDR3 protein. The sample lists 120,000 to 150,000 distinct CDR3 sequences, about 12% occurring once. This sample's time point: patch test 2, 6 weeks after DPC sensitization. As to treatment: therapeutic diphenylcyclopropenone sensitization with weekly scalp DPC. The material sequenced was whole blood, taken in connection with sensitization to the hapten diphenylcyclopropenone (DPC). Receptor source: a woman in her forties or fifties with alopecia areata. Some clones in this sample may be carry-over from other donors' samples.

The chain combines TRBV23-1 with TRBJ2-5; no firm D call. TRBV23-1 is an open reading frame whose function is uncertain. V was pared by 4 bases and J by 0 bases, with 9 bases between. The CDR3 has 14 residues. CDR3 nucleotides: TGCGCCAGCAGTCTCCGACCCTACCAAGAGACCCAGTACTTC. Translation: CASSLRPYQETQYF.

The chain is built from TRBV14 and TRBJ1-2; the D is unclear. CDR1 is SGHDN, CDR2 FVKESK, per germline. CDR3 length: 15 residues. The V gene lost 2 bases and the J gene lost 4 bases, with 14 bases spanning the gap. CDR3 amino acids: CASSQYRATGYGYTF. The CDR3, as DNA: TGTGCCAGCAGCCAATACCGGGCCACTGGCTATGGCTACACCTTC. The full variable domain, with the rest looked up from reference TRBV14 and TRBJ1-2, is EAGVTQFPSHSVIEKGQTVTLRCDPISGHDNLYWYRRVMGKEIKFLLHFVKESKQDESGMPNNRFLAERTGGTYSTLKVQPAELEDSGVYFCASSQYRATGYGYTFGSGTRLTVV.

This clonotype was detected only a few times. CDR3 amino acids: CASSLGASGSYNEQFF. CDR3 in DNA: TGTGCCAGCAGCTTAGGGGCTAGCGGGAGCTACAATGAGCAGTTCTTC. This chain links TRBV11-3 with TRBJ2-1, with 10 bases that match TRBD2. CDR3 length equals 16 residues. Germline V gene sequence: CDR1 SGHNT, CDR2 YENEEA. V lost 1 base to trimming and J lost 3 bases; unmatched junction nucleotides: 3.

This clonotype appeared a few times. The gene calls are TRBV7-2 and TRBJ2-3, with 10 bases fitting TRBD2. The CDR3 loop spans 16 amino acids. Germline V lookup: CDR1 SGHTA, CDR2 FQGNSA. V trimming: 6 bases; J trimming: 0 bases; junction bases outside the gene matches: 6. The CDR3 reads CASSQSGRASTDTQYF. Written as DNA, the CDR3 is TGTGCCAGCAGTCAGAGCGGGAGGGCTAGCACAGATACGCAGTATTTT.

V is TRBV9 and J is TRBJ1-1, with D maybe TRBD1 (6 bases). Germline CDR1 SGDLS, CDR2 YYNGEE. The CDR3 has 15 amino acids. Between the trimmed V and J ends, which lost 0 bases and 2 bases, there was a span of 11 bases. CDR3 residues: CASSVAGQLNTEAFF. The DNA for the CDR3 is TGTGCCAGCAGCGTAGCCGGACAGTTAAACACTGAAGCTTTCTTT.

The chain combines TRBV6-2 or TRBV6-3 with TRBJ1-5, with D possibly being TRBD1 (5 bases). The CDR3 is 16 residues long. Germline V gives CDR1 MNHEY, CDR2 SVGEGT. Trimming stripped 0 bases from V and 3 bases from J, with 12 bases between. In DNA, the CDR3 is TGTGCCAGCAGTTACTCGGCAGGGACCCCCAATCAGCCCCAGCATTTT. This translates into CASSYSAGTPNQPQHF.